This TCR beta chain was documented in a study of T cells in Graves' hyperthyroidism and ophthalmopathy (dated by TCRdb to between 2018 and 2021). Study-level background: Peripheral blood was collected at initial diagnosis, before any treatment. To identify distinguishing TCR V-J signatures, a discovery cohort of some 99 patients was used, comprising under 45 with Graves' ophthalmopathy and 57 with stable Graves' hyperthyroidism. An independent validation cohort of some 18 hyperthyroidism patients and 17 patients who later progressed to ophthalmopathy tested prospective prediction of ophthalmopathy. The roughly 90 discovery patients were divided at random into training and test sets in a 7:3 ratio. In about 6 Graves' hyperthyroidism patients, the study also compared T-cell repertoires from thyroid tissue with T-cell repertoires from blood. After sampling, hyperthyroidism patients received methimazole starting at 30 mg daily, and ophthalmopathy patients received high-dose intravenous methylprednisolone. The paper reports TCR Vbeta CDR3 sequencing of 130 to 150 peripheral blood samples: around 45 ophthalmopathy, fewer than 80 hyperthyroidism and 17 progressor patients. What the research found in general, with its limitations: In validation, progression to ophthalmopathy was predicted by the model with roughly 69% sensitivity and roughly 76% specificity, a median of about 6 months before onset. Sample size was not statistically predetermined, and investigators were not blinded to group allocation. In cross-validation, a model built on a 13 V-J signature told ophthalmopathy apart from stable hyperthyroidism with roughly 87% sensitivity and about 81% specificity, and in testing the same model reached 80%/75%. Blood samples also contained most of the expanded thyroid clonotypes (frequency above 0.001), which suggests that blood repertoires may reflect thyroid immune responses.

This clonotype has more than one count but fewer than ten. Its antigen is still unknown. No much larger clone is present one base from it, and per-base qualities are unavailable. The TCR beta CDR3 regions were amplified from the RNA transcripts. The TCR CDR3 was subjected to a first round of RT-PCR using the HTBI primer set and the Qiagen OneStep RT-PCR kit. The libraries were constructed in a second round of multiplex PCR and then size-selected and purified. The libraries were sequenced on an Illumina HiSeq2000 using paired-end 100 bp reads. As for how the authors treated the data: Raw data were processed with SOAPnuke, discarding reads with adapters, uncalled bases, mean Phred below 15, or no exact constant-primer or identifier match. COPE v1.2.5 was used to merge the high-quality paired reads, and each unique nucleotide sequence was defined as a clonotype. MiTCR v1.1 was used to align clonotypes to the IMGT TRBV, TRBD and TRBJ reference segments. Analysis was restricted to V-J combinations with a frequency above 0.0001, which covered roughly 99% of repertoires. A TCS score was defined as the ratio of F50 (clonal expansion) to E x V (chaos), with BLOSUM62-based TCRdist applied between CDR3 peptides within each V-J. Welch's t-statistics and random forest reduced around 550 V-J features to around 14, which were used in a naive Bayes classifier (R e1071). In TCRdb, the public reads were trimmed at Q25 with fastp and aligned with MiXCR, with productive beta chains retained. CDR3 protein duplicates are merged, each entry listing the most common genes and DNA. These V and J calls originate from TCRdb's pipeline instead of the authors' own analysis. This sample lists 130,000 or so distinct CDR3 sequences; about 20% were detected once. The top ten clones comprise 67% of the sample.

The hyperthyroidism patients were between 18 and 65 years old and newly diagnosed, with a disease duration of less than 2 months. Patients with uncontrolled infections, other autoimmune diseases, pregnancy or lactation were excluded. Diagnoses were established on the basis of clinical symptoms, serum thyroxine and TRAb, thyroid ultrasound, and orbital computed tomography. For progressor patients, blood was drawn at the first diagnosis of hyperthyroidism, before any ophthalmopathy symptoms had appeared. PBMCs were isolated from about 9.1 ml of fresh peripheral blood by Ficoll-Paque density gradient centrifugation. Progressor patients were defined as those initially diagnosed with Graves' hyperthyroidism in whom ophthalmopathy developed during follow-up. Trizol reagent was used to extract total RNA, and RNA quality was then checked on an Agilent 2100 Bioanalyzer. The germline V gene encodes CDR1 SGHRS and CDR2 YFSETQ. Trimming costs V 4 bases and J 0 bases, and their ends lie 11 bases apart. Reading from cysteine to phenylalanine, the CDR3 counts 16 amino acids. The DNA shown is the 48-base CDR3, in frame from base 1.

The rearrangement combines TRBV5-1 with TRBJ2-6, and the D gene may be TRBD1, 5 bases matching. The receptor was isolated from a woman between 45 and 65 years old with Graves' hyperthyroidism that later progressed to Graves' ophthalmopathy. The specimen sequenced was blood. For the CDR3, the sequence is CASSVGHPSGANVLTF. DNA sequence: TGCGCCAGCAGCGTCGGACATCCCTCTGGGGCCAACGTCCTGACTTTC.